This note documents a single TCR beta chain sequence. This sample was included in a study of shared clonotypes between healthy human individuals. Study as a whole: Sampling drew on donors who were a couple of women and a few men aged 18 to 49.

Trimming pared 4 bases from V and 3 bases from J, leaving 19 bases between. This CDR3 comprises 16 residues. CDR1 is SEHNR, CDR2 FQNEAQ, per germline (reference sequence). Profiling relied on immunoSEQ multiplex PCR, and the TCRdb table lists in-frame clones only, not all of them. The table records 550,000 to 750,000 clones, 90% to 95% of them present only once. Cells designated naive CD8 were CD45RO-negative and were positively selected for CCR7, with terminally differentiated effector memory CD45RA+ cells excluded. This clonotype was sampled from a man under 40 in good health. Source material: naive CD8+ T cells sorted from blood. The genes are TRBV7-9 and TRBJ2-7, with D possibly being TRBD2 (5 bases). CDR3 sequence: CASSSALRGEDYEQYF. The CDR3 DNA is TGTGCCAGCAGCTCCGCCCTCCGGGGTGAGGACTACGAGCAGTACTTC.